Listed below are T cell receptor beta chains from one sample, sequenced in a study of blood T cell repertoires in COVID-19. Method: immunoSEQ multiplex PCR; TCRdb's copy keeps in-frame clones and lacks some. Counted here are fewer than 350,000 clones, around nine tenths occurring once; the ten biggest clones make up 6%. Input material: PBMCs or T cells enriched from blood (not recorded which). Receptors originate from a middle-aged woman who had recovered from COVID-19. CDR3s include the opening cysteine and the closing phenylalanine or tryptophan. D genes are given only for firm matches. The listing skips clone size in some rows; elsewhere it reads once, few, many or a size class.

once	TRBV9	NA	TRBJ2-7	CASSVGGSSYEQYF	TGTGCCAGCAGCGTAGGTGGGAGTTCCTACGAGCAGTACTTC
NA	TRBV15	NA	TRBJ2-1	CATSRDLSGGTYYNEQFF	TGTGCCACCAGCAGAGATCTATCAGGCGGGACCTACTACAATGAGCAGTTCTTC
NA	TRBV28	NA	TRBJ1-3	CASRMGTGGTGNTIYF	TGTGCCAGCAGAATGGGAACGGGGGGCACTGGAAACACCATATATTTT
NA	TRBV27	NA	TRBJ2-5	CASSLSLRGETQYF	TGTGCCAGCAGTTTATCACTCCGGGGAGAGACCCAGTACTTC
NA	TRBV30	NA	TRBJ2-6	CAWSVSGRANVLTF	TGTGCCTGGAGTGTATCGGGTAGGGCCAACGTCCTGACTTTC
NA	TRBV27	NA	TRBJ2-2	CASSGQSFGELFF	TGTGCCAGCAGTGGACAGAGTTTCGGGGAGCTGTTTTTT
NA	TRBV10-3	NA	TRBJ1-1	CAIRAGNTEAFF	TGTGCCATCAGGGCAGGGAACACTGAAGCTTTCTTT
NA	TRBV5-6	NA	TRBJ2-3	CASRRLGATDTQYF	TGTGCCAGCCGACGATTGGGGGCAACAGATACGCAGTATTTT
NA	TRBV6-5	NA	TRBJ2-6	CASSSPHSSGANVLTF	TGTGCCAGCAGTTCCCCCCATTCCTCTGGGGCCAACGTCCTGACTTTC
NA	TRBV2	TRBD1	TRBJ1-1	CASMEDRVVEAFF	TGTGCCAGCATGGAGGACAGGGTGGTTGAAGCTTTCTTT
NA	TRBV5-1	NA	TRBJ1-2	CASSLEWGRPYGYTF	TGCGCCAGCAGCTTGGAGTGGGGGCGGCCGTACGGCTACACCTTC
once	TRBV7-8	NA	TRBJ1-1	CASSLYTDSNTEAFF	TGTGCCAGCAGCCTATACACTGACAGTAACACTGAAGCTTTCTTT
NA	TRBV29-1	NA	TRBJ2-5	CSVEDWANQETQYF	TGCAGCGTTGAAGACTGGGCAAATCAAGAGACCCAGTACTTC
once	TRBV21-1	NA	TRBJ2-3	CATHHPGGLAGYLNTDTQYF	TGTGCCACTCACCACCCGGGAGGACTAGCGGGGTATCTAAACACAGATACGCAGTATTTT
NA	TRBV28	NA	TRBJ1-5	CASSARVEQPQHF	TGTGCCAGCAGTGCCAGGGTAGAGCAGCCCCAGCATTTT
NA	TRBV10-3	TRBD1	TRBJ1-6	CAIRDTGGNSPLHF	TGTGCCATCCGAGACACAGGGGGTAATTCACCCCTCCACTTT
NA	TRBV28	NA	TRBJ1-2	CASSSRQSYGYTF	TGTGCCAGCAGTTCGAGACAGTCCTATGGCTACACCTTC
NA	TRBV12-5	TRBD1	TRBJ2-4	CASGTGANIQYF	TGTGCTAGTGGGACAGGGGCGAACATTCAGTACTTC
NA	TRBV18	NA	TRBJ1-6	CASSREGVNSPLHF	TGTGCCAGCTCTCGGGAGGGGGTGAATTCACCCCTCCACTTT
NA	TRBV3-1/TRBV3-2	NA	TRBJ2-5	CASSASFQETQYF	TGTGCCAGCAGCGCTAGCTTCCAAGAGACCCAGTACTTC
NA	TRBV28	NA	TRBJ2-7	CASSLNYEQYF	TGTGCCAGCAGCCTAAACTACGAGCAGTACTTC
few	TRBV6-2/TRBV6-3	TRBD1	TRBJ1-5	CASSYASGGDNQPQHF	TGTGCCAGCAGTTACGCGTCAGGGGGAGACAATCAGCCCCAGCATTTT
NA	TRBV6-5	TRBD2	TRBJ2-3	CASSSQIAGLTDTQYF	TGTGCCAGCAGTTCCCAAATAGCGGGGCTCACAGATACGCAGTATTTT
NA	TRBV19	TRBD2	TRBJ2-1	CASKAGGAPGEEQFF	TGTGCCAGTAAAGCGGGAGGGGCCCCGGGGGAAGAGCAGTTCTTC
NA	TRBV28	TRBD1	TRBJ2-7	CASRVGQGASYEQYF	TGTGCCAGCAGGGTCGGACAGGGGGCCAGCTACGAGCAGTACTTC
NA	TRBV3-1/TRBV3-2	NA	TRBJ2-3	CASSQGRGTQGYTQYF	TGTGCCAGCAGCCAAGGTCGAGGCACCCAGGGTTATACGCAGTATTTT
NA	TRBV11-2	NA	TRBJ1-2	CASSAPRDTPNSIYGYTF	TGTGCCAGCAGCGCCCCCCGGGACACACCCAACTCGATCTATGGCTACACCTTC
NA	TRBV11-3	NA	TRBJ2-1	CASSNTWNEQFF	TGTGCCAGCAGCAACACCTGGAATGAGCAGTTCTTC
few	TRBV19	NA	TRBJ1-5	CASSIGRLNQPQHF	TGTGCCAGTAGTATAGGGCGGCTCAATCAGCCCCAGCATTTT
NA	TRBV7-9	NA	TRBJ1-1	CASSFGEVTEAFF	TGTGCCAGCAGCTTCGGGGAAGTAACTGAAGCTTTCTTT
NA	TRBV4-3	NA	TRBJ2-1	CASSRVSGSYNEQFF	TGCGCCAGCAGCCGGGTTAGCGGTAGCTACAATGAGCAGTTCTTC
NA	TRBV19	TRBD2	TRBJ2-1	CASSRIGLAGVSSYNEQFF	TGTGCCAGTAGTCGGATTGGGCTAGCGGGCGTCAGCTCCTACAATGAGCAGTTCTTC
once	TRBV25-1	NA	TRBJ2-3	CASGSPDTQYF	TGTGCCAGCGGTAGTCCAGATACGCAGTATTTT
once	TRBV3-1/TRBV3-2	NA	TRBJ2-1	CASSTRGTYNEQFF	TGTGCCAGCAGCACCCGGGGGACCTACAATGAGCAGTTCTTC
NA	TRBV4-3	TRBD1	TRBJ1-3	CASSQEGGQGNSGNTIYF	TGCGCCAGCAGCCAAGAAGGCGGACAGGGGAACTCTGGAAACACCATATATTTT
NA	TRBV12-3/TRBV12-4	NA	TRBJ2-1	CASSPGQYNEQFF	TGTGCCAGCAGTCCAGGACAGTACAATGAGCAGTTCTTC
NA	TRBV9	TRBD2	TRBJ2-1	CASSPYLGGGLAGANEQFF	TGTGCCAGCAGCCCTTACCTAGGGGGGGGACTAGCGGGAGCCAATGAGCAGTTCTTC
NA	TRBV5-6	TRBD2	TRBJ2-7	CASSPYGGGASDYEQYF	TGTGCCAGCAGCCCGTACGGGGGGGGCGCGTCCGACTACGAGCAGTACTTC
NA	TRBV7-2	TRBD1	TRBJ1-2	CASSWDSYYGYTF	TGTGCCAGCAGCTGGGACAGCTACTATGGCTACACCTTC
NA	TRBV30	NA	TRBJ2-5	CALSSEGTQYF	TGTGCCCTCTCCAGCGAGGGGACCCAGTACTTC